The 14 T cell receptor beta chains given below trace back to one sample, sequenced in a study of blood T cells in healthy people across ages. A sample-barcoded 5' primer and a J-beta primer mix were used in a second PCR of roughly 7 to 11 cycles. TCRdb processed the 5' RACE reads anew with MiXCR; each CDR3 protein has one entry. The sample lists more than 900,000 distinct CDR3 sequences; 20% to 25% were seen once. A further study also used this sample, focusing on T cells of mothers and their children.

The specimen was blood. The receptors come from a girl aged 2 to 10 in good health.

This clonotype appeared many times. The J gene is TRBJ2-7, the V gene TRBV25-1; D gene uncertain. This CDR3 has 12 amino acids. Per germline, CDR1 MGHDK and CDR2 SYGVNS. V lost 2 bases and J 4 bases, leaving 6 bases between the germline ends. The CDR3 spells CASSEDLYEQYF. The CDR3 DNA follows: TGTGCCAGCAGTGAAGATTTGTACGAGCAGTACTTC.

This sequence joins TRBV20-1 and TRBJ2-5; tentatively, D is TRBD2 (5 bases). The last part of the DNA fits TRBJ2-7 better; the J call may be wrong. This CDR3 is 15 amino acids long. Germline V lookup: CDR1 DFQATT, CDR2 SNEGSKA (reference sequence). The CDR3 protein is CSARTPDFGRYEQYF. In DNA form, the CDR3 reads TGCAGTGCTAGAACACCGGACTTCGGCCGGTACGAGCAGTACTTC.

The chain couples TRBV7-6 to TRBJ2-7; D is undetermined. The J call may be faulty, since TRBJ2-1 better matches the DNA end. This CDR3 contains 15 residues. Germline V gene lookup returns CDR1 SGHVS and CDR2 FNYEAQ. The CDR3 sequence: CASSLAGWGHNEQFF. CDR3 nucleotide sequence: TGTGCCAGCAGCTTAGCGGGGTGGGGTCACAATGAGCAGTTCTTC.

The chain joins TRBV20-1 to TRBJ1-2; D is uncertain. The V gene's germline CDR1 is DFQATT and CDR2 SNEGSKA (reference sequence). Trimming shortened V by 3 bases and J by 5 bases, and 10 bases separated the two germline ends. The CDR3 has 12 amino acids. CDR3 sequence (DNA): TGCAGTGCTAGCCCAGACCTTTATGGCTACACCTTC. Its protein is CSASPDLYGYTF.

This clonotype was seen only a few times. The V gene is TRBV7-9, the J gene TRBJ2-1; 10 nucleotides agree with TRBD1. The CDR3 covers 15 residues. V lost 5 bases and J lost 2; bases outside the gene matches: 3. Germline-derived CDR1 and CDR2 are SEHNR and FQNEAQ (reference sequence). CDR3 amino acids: CASSAGQGAYNEQFF. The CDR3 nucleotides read TGTGCCAGCAGCGCCGGACAGGGGGCCTACAATGAGCAGTTCTTC.

The CDR3 is CASSENQGSILAFF. The CDR3, as DNA: TGTGCCAGCAGTGAAAACCAGGGGTCTATCTTAGCTTTCTTT. The chain combines TRBV2 with TRBJ1-1, with a weak D call TRBD1 (6 bases). Germline assignment: CDR1 SNHLY and CDR2 FYNNEI. Trimming took 2 bases from V and 10 from J, leaving 17 bases between them. The CDR3 contains 14 residues.

CDR3 region: CASSVGEEVYGYTF. The CDR3 nucleotides are TGTGCCAGCAGCGTAGGCGAAGAGGTCTATGGCTACACCTTC. The V and J genes are TRBV9 and TRBJ1-2; D unclear. This CDR3 spans 14 amino acids. Germline loops: CDR1 SGDLS, CDR2 YYNGEE. V dropped 0 bases and J dropped 4 bases, with 10 bases sitting between them.

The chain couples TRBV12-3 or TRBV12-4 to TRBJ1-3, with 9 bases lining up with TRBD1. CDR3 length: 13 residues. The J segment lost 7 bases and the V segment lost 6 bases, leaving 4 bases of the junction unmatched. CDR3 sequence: CASSAGTGNTIYF. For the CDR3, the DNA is TGTGCCAGCAGCGCCGGGACAGGGAACACCATATATTTT.

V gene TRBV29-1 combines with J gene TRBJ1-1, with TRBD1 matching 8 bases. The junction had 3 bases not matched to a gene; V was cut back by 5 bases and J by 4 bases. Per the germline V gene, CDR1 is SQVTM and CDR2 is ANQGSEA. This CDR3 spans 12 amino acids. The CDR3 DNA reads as TGCAGCGTTCAGGGGGCCCTCACTGAAGCTTTCTTT. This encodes CSVQGALTEAFF. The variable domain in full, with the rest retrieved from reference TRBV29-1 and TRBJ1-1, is SAVISQKPSRDICQRGTSLTIQCQVDSQVTMMFWYRQQPGQSLTLIATANQGSEATYESGFVIDKFPISRPNLTFSTLTVSNMSPEDSSIYLCSVQGALTEAFFGQGTRLTVV.

The CDR3 DNA sequence: TGCAGTGCTAGAGTAAGACAAGCAAACACTGAAGCTTTCTTT. It is translated as CSARVRQANTEAFF. The genes are TRBV20-1 and TRBJ1-1; D remains unclear. CDR1 and CDR2 (germline): DFQATT, SNEGSKA (reference sequence). This CDR3 is built from 14 residues. V dropped 1 base and J dropped 2 bases, with 11 bases sitting between them.

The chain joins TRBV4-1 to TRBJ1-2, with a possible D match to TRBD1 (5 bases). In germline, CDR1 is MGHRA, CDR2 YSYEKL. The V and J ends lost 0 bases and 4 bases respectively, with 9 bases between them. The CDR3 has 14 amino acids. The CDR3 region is CASSQDSQGYGYTF. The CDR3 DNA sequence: TGCGCCAGCAGCCAAGATAGCCAGGGCTATGGCTACACCTTC.

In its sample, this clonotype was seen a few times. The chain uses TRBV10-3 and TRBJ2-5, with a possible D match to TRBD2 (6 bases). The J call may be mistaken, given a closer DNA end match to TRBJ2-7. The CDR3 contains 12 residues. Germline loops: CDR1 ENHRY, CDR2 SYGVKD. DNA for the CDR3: TGTGCCATCGGAGCGGGTCTCTACGAGCAGTACTTC. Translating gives CAIGAGLYEQYF.

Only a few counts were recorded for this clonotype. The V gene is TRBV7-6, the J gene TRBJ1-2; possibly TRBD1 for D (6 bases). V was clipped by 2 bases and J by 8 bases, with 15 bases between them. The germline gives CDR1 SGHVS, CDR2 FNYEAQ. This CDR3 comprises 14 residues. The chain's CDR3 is CASSLNPAGVGYTF. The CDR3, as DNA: TGTGCCAGCAGCTTAAATCCCGCAGGGGTCGGCTACACCTTC. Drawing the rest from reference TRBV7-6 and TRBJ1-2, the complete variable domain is GAGVSQSPRYKVTKRGQDVALRCDPISGHVSLYWYRQALGQGPEFLTYFNYEAQQDKSGLPNDRFSAERPEGSISTLTIQRTEQRDSAMYRCASSLNPAGVGYTFGSGTRLTVV.

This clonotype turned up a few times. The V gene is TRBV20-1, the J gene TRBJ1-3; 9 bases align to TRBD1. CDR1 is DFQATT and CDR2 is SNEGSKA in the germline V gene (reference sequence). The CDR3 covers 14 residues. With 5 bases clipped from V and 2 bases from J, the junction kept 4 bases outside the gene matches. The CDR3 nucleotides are TGCAGTGCTTCACAGGGGGCAGCTGGAAACACCATATATTTT. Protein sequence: CSASQGAAGNTIYF.